This TCR beta chain was retrieved from a study of blood T cell repertoires in COVID-19 (dated by TCRdb to the early 2020s). Describing the broader study: Samples from collaborators originated in the United States, Italy and Spain and spanned both the acute and convalescent phases of COVID-19. Where HLA class I and class II types were available, the types were taken from metadata supplied by the sample provider, not from assay-based typing. Samples were obtained from the ongoing ImmuneRACE study (first 160 participants) and from over 1,000 subjects provided by 6 global collaborators. Deeply sampled blood TCRbeta repertoires from subjects exposed to, actively infected with, or recovered from COVID-19 were included in the dataset. The material from the prospective study consisted of cDNA or gDNA derived from T cells, B-cell-depleted T cells, or PBMCs. The repertoires were made available in a free public database intended to serve as a resource for research on the immune response to SARS-CoV-2. Sample metadata almost always included a de-identified subject ID, COVID-19 status, age in years and sex.

The immunoSEQ Assay, a bias-controlled multiplex PCR, was used to amplify TCRbeta CDR3 regions from genomic DNA. In the source study's methods: The number of nucleated cells in each sample was estimated by amplification of reference gene primers within the assay. To quantify the absolute abundance of each unique TCRbeta CDR3 rearrangement, sequence reads were collapsed and filtered. For each sample, productive Simpson clonality was calculated as the square root of Simpson's diversity index across productive rearrangements. Here the immuneACCESS table is served through TCRdb, limited to in-frame sequences with V and J called. Missing clones are a known gap in these copies; in checked studies unresolved V genes cover under half, and the rest lacks a known reason. That table supplies the V and J calls and clone size; D and trimming were determined from the DNA. The sample table lists about 110,000 clones, under 85% of them with a count of one. The ten largest account for 14% of the sample.

Collaborating institutions collected whole blood in K2EDTA tubes following their own protocols. For TCRbeta analysis, collaborators shipped samples in one of three forms: frozen whole blood, isolated PBMCs, or DNA extracted from either of those sample types. As concerns this clone: Its antigen remains undetermined. No much larger clone is present one base from it, and per-base qualities are unavailable.

General study outcomes and caveats: Clinical and demographic metadata were provided uncurated, with the amount varying by source and participant.

The V end gives up 4 bases and the J end 4 bases, leaving 7 bases in the junction not matched to a gene. CDR1 SQVTM and CDR2 ANQGSEA were looked up in the germline V gene. From its cysteine to its phenylalanine, the CDR3 spans 14 amino acids. Only the CDR3 portion is preserved as DNA: 42 bases, with reading frame beginning at the first base. The receptor was derived from a woman in her sixties with acute or convalescent COVID-19. Recombination joined TRBV29-1 with TRBJ2-1; the junction holds 7 bases that match TRBD1. The sequenced sample was peripheral blood. The DNA sequence is as follows: TGCAGCGTTGGGAGGACAGGAGGTTACAATGAGCAGTTCTTC. This encodes CSVGRTGGYNEQFF.